Listed here is a single TCR beta chain. As yet, its antigen is unknown. The data are from a study of T cells after yellow fever vaccination. The V end lost 0 bases, the J end lost 4 bases, and 6 bases lay between the germline ends. This CDR3 is built from 14 residues. CDR1 and CDR2 (germline): SEHNR, FQNEAQ (reference sequence). By 5'RACE template switching, TCR cDNA was produced, with a universal primer site and UMIs added in the process. Using its own MiXCR run on the 5' RACE reads, TCRdb lists one record per CDR3 protein. The sample lists about 330,000 distinct CDR3 sequences; around 7% were seen once. Study-wide points: The appearance of a small share of clonotypes in both CD4 and CD8 compartments was observed. Most primary-vaccination clones recurred post-booster (more than 95% CD4, more than 85% CD8). One caveat is that FACS-sorted repertoires could contain abundant clonotypes contaminating from the bulk population.

Material: PBMCs, obtained roughly seven weeks after the first yellow fever vaccination. This TCR derives from a man between 18 and 29 years old who received the YFV17D yellow fever vaccine. The chain joins TRBV7-9 to TRBJ1-4; D is uncertain. The CDR3 DNA reads as TGTGCCAGCAGCTTAGCGCACGGTAATGAAAAACTGTTTTTT. This translates into CASSLAHGNEKLFF.